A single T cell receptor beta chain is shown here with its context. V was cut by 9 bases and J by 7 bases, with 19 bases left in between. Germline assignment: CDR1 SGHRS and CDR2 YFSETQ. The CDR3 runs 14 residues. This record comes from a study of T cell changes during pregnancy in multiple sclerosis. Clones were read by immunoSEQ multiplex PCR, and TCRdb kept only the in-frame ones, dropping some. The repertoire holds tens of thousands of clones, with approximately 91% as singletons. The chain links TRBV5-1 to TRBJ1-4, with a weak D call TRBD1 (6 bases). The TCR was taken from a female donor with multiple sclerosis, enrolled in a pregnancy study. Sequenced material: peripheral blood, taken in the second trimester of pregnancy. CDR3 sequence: CATHPRGTGEKLFF. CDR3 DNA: TGCGCCACTCACCCCAGGGGAACTGGTGAAAAACTGTTTTTT.